The T cell receptor beta chain described here comes from a study of patients and donors after allogeneic stem cell transplantation. CDR1 and CDR2 from the germline V gene are GTSNPN and SVGIG (reference sequence). This CDR3 contains 16 residues. Trimming took 0 bases from V and 3 from J, leaving 18 bases between them. TCRdb recomputed calls from the RT-PCR reads with MiXCR, one row per CDR3 protein. Altogether approximately 150,000 distinct CDR3 sequences are present, 24% being singletons, with the ten largest covering approximately 26%. The sequence came from a human donor who was either an allogeneic HSCT recipient or a stem cell or donor lymphocyte infusion donor (not recorded which). It is not recorded whose cells these are; they may come from a transplant donor. The chain joins TRBV30 to TRBJ2-7; tentatively, D is TRBD1 (6 bases). The sequenced sample consisted of blood, either unsorted or a sorted T cell fraction (not recorded which). CDR3: CAWSVRGQSHYYEQYF. CDR3 sequence (DNA): TGTGCCTGGAGTGTACGAGGACAGTCCCATTACTACGAGCAGTACTTC.